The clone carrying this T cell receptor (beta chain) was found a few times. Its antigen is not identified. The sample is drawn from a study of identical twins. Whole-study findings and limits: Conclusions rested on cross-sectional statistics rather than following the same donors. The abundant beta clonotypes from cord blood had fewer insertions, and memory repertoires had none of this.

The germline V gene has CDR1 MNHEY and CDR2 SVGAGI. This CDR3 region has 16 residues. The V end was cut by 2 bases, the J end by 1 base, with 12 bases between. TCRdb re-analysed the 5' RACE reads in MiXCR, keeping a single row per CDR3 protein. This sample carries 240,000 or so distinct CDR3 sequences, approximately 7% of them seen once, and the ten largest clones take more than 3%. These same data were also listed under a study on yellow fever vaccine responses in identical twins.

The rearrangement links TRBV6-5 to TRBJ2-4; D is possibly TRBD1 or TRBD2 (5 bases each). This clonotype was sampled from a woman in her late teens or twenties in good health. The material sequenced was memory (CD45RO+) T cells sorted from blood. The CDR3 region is CASSYGFEGAKNIQYF. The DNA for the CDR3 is TGTGCCAGCAGTTACGGGTTTGAGGGGGCCAAAAACATTCAGTACTTC.